A selection of T cell receptor beta chains follows, all from one sample in a study of blood T cell repertoires in COVID-19. Measured with immunoSEQ multiplex PCR; TCRdb has only the in-frame clones, and not every one. The data contain fewer than 350,000 clones, 88% of them singletons. Sequenced material: PBMCs or T cells enriched from blood (not recorded which). The receptors here all came from a woman in her sixties in a cohort exposed to, infected with or recovered from COVID-19 (not recorded which). Both conserved end residues are part of each CDR3. The D gene is left open where the match is weak. Clone sizes are given selectively: once, few, many, or a class where the clone is expanded.

clone_size	cdr3_length	v_call	d_call	j_call	cdr3_aa	cdr3_nt
NA	15	TRBV5-4	TRBD1	TRBJ2-2	CATDPGTGSSGELFF	TGTGCCACCGACCCCGGGACAGGGTCTTCCGGGGAGCTGTTTTTT
NA	18	TRBV5-6	TRBD1	TRBJ2-3	CASSPGQGPRSLTDTQYF	TGTGCCAGCAGCCCGGGACAGGGGCCCCGATCTCTCACAGATACGCAGTATTTT
NA	16	TRBV24-1	TRBD1	TRBJ2-7	CATSDLVAGGKHEQYF	TGTGCCACCAGTGATTTGGTGGCAGGGGGCAAACACGAGCAGTACTTC
NA	16	TRBV29-1	TRBD2	TRBJ2-1	CSVSGTSGKGLNEQFF	TGCAGCGTGTCCGGGACTAGCGGCAAGGGCCTCAATGAGCAGTTCTTC
NA	18	TRBV7-3	TRBD1	TRBJ2-1	CASSLRSPGQGIYNEQFF	TGTGCCAGCAGCTTAAGGTCCCCGGGACAGGGCATATACAATGAGCAGTTCTTC
NA	15	TRBV19	NA	TRBJ1-5	CASSIEAGINQPQHF	TGTGCCAGTAGTATAGAAGCAGGAATCAATCAGCCCCAGCATTTT
NA	19	TRBV7-9	NA	TRBJ2-2	CASSLFLGGGRSNTGELFF	TGTGCCAGCAGCTTATTCCTGGGGGGTGGACGGTCGAACACCGGGGAGCTGTTTTTT
NA	12	TRBV3-1/TRBV3-2	NA	TRBJ2-3	CASSLVGNTQYF	TGTGCCAGCAGTCTAGTGGGTAATACGCAGTATTTT
once	16	TRBV7-9	NA	TRBJ2-2	CASSLPPGYDTGELFF	TGTGCCAGCAGCCTCCCACCAGGGTACGACACCGGGGAGCTGTTTTTT
few	14	TRBV6-5	NA	TRBJ1-2	CASYSPGNQYGYTF	TGTGCCAGCTATTCGCCGGGGAATCAGTATGGCTACACCTTC
NA	19	TRBV7-6	TRBD2	TRBJ2-3	CASSLPGTSGLAYTDTQYF	TGTGCCAGCAGCTTACCCGGGACTAGCGGGCTTGCGTATACAGATACGCAGTATTTT
once	15	TRBV5-1	TRBD2	TRBJ2-2	CASSYSGRETGELFF	TGCGCCAGCAGCTATAGCGGGAGGGAAACCGGGGAGCTGTTTTTT
NA	16	TRBV9	TRBD2	TRBJ2-7	CASSVGRAVAGDEQYF	TGTGCCAGCAGCGTAGGAAGGGCCGTAGCGGGAGACGAGCAGTACTTC
NA	13	TRBV12-3/TRBV12-4	NA	TRBJ1-1	CASTQDSFTEAFF	TGTGCCAGCACTCAAGACAGCTTCACTGAAGCTTTCTTT
NA	15	TRBV4-3	NA	TRBJ1-4	CASSQDSQFNEKLFF	TGCGCCAGCAGCCAAGATAGCCAGTTTAATGAAAAACTGTTTTTT
NA	15	TRBV2	TRBD1	TRBJ1-4	CASNDPGQGGEKLFF	TGTGCCAGCAATGACCCGGGACAGGGCGGGGAAAAACTGTTTTTT
NA	13	TRBV7-9	NA	TRBJ2-1	CASSYDRGNEQFF	TGTGCCAGCAGCTATGATAGGGGCAATGAGCAGTTCTTC
NA	12	TRBV3-1/TRBV3-2	TRBD2	TRBJ2-1	CASSQPGGEQFF	TGTGCCAGCAGCCAACCGGGAGGTGAGCAGTTCTTC
few	13	TRBV12-3/TRBV12-4	NA	TRBJ1-6	CASSPDGNSPLHF	TGTGCCAGCAGTCCTGACGGGAATTCACCCCTCCACTTT
NA	15	TRBV4-2	TRBD2	TRBJ2-1	CASSQSSGTDNEQFF	TGTGCCAGCAGCCAGTCTAGCGGGACTGACAATGAGCAGTTCTTC
NA	15	TRBV5-1	NA	TRBJ1-5	CASSLVGGDWEPQHF	TGCGCCAGCAGCTTGGTGGGGGGTGATTGGGAGCCCCAGCATTTT
NA	16	TRBV7-2	TRBD1	TRBJ1-3	CASSHGGLTGTNTIYF	TGTGCCAGCAGCCATGGGGGGTTGACAGGGACAAACACCATATATTTT
NA	14	TRBV10-3	TRBD2	TRBJ2-1	CAITPRAGGNEQFF	TGTGCCATCACCCCCCGGGCGGGAGGTAATGAGCAGTTCTTC
NA	14	TRBV5-1	NA	TRBJ2-1	CASSLVETYNEQFF	TGCGCCAGCAGCTTGGTAGAGACCTACAATGAGCAGTTCTTC
NA	15	TRBV11-2	NA	TRBJ1-5	CASSLGGTRNQPQHF	TGTGCCAGCAGCTTAGGAGGGACAAGAAATCAGCCCCAGCATTTT
NA	18	TRBV5-6	NA	TRBJ1-6	CASSLEQGTASRGSPLHF	TGTGCCAGCAGCTTGGAGCAGGGTACGGCCTCTCGTGGTTCACCCCTCCACTTT
NA	14	TRBV18	TRBD1	TRBJ1-1	CASSFGQGGSEAFF	TGTGCCAGCTCGTTCGGACAGGGAGGGTCTGAAGCTTTCTTT
NA	13	TRBV29-1	NA	TRBJ2-1	CSVDFRVGDEQFF	TGCAGCGTTGATTTCCGGGTTGGCGATGAGCAGTTCTTC
few	15	TRBV7-9	TRBD1	TRBJ1-2	CASSSTRGQPYGYTF	TGTGCCAGCAGCTCAACCAGGGGGCAGCCCTATGGCTACACCTTC
NA	11	TRBV19	NA	TRBJ2-7	CATSKNGLGYF	TGTGCCACTTCGAAGAATGGCCTTGGGTACTTC
NA	14	TRBV28	NA	TRBJ1-2	CASSLWGTYGGYTF	TGTGCCAGCAGTTTATGGGGGACTTACGGCGGCTACACCTTC
few	13	TRBV6-6	NA	TRBJ2-7	CASSARDTYEQYF	TGTGCCAGCAGTGCCCGGGACACCTACGAGCAGTACTTC
NA	13	TRBV25-1	NA	TRBJ2-7	CATLLQGSYEQYF	TGTGCCACTTTATTACAGGGCTCCTACGAGCAGTACTTC
NA	18	TRBV7-8	TRBD2	TRBJ2-1	CASSPGTSGGSSYNEQFF	TGTGCCAGCAGCCCCGGGACTAGCGGAGGGAGCTCCTACAATGAGCAGTTCTTC
few	19	TRBV4-1	NA	TRBJ2-3	CASSQEGGGALIPTDTQYF	TGCGCCAGCAGCCAAGAAGGGGGAGGGGCCCTTATACCCACAGATACGCAGTATTTT
NA	15	TRBV11-2	TRBD2	TRBJ2-7	CASSLGTSGSYEQYF	TGTGCCAGCAGCCTTGGGACTAGCGGATCCTACGAGCAGTACTTC
NA	14	TRBV28	NA	TRBJ2-7	CASSPGQLSYEQYF	TGTGCCAGCAGTCCTGGACAGCTCTCCTACGAGCAGTACTTC
NA	15	TRBV28	NA	TRBJ2-7	CASSSFGIGTYEQYF	TGTGCCAGCAGCTCGTTCGGGATTGGGACCTACGAGCAGTACTTC
NA	14	TRBV7-6	TRBD2	TRBJ2-7	CASSSGTSVTEQYF	TGTGCCAGCAGCTCCGGGACTAGCGTGACTGAGCAGTACTTC
NA	15	TRBV4-3	TRBD1	TRBJ2-3	CASSQAPRTGDTQYF	TGCGCCAGCAGCCAAGCCCCCCGGACAGGGGATACGCAGTATTTT